This TCR beta chain came from a study of regulatory T cells in long-lasting Graves disease. For the study at large: For a period under 3 months, newly diagnosed Graves' patients had taken antithyroid drugs.

Construction of TCR beta libraries relied on iRepertoire HTBI primers and on Arm-PCR targeting CDR3 regions. TCRdb ran MiXCR on the multiplex PCR reads and lists one entry per CDR3 protein. The sample carries about 620,000 distinct CDR3 sequences, about 15% recorded once. Findings of the study overall: A greater number of public clonotypes (fewer than 3,000) was shared by persistent patients than by new patients (about 990).

A note on this clonotype: Its target is not known. At one boundary the junction diverges from the germline segment, which might be a read error.

The time point is: newly diagnosed GD, antithyroid drugs for less than 3 months. PBMCs were the source of the RNA used for TCR sequencing. The same sample was also studied in work on T cells in Graves' hyperthyroidism and ophthalmopathy. That report adds: Patients aged 18 to 65 with hyperthyroidism were newly diagnosed, with duration under 2 months.

The TCR comes from a woman aged 25 to 39 with Graves disease. The sample consisted of peripheral blood mononuclear cells (PBMCs), taken at new diagnosis, from a patient treated with antithyroid drugs.

CDR3 nucleotides: TGTGCCAGCAATCCGGAGGGGGTTAACCATGGCTACACCTTC. As protein: CASNPEGVNHGYTF. The V call is TRBV6-1, the J call TRBJ1-2; D is possibly TRBD1 (6 bases). This CDR3 is built from 14 residues. Per germline, CDR1 MNHNS and CDR2 SASEGT.